This note documents a single T cell receptor beta chain sequence. The data originate from a study of blood T cell repertoires in COVID-19. Study overall: Both acute and convalescent COVID-19 samples were obtained from the United States, Italy and Spain.

Authors' methods: Scientists estimated how many nucleated cells there were by amplifying reference gene primers. The protocol was immunoSEQ multiplex PCR, while the TCRdb copy is restricted to in-frame clones and leaves out a portion. The D gene and trimming were derived from the DNA, and the V and J assignments and clone size from that table. This table holds about 150,000 clones, around four fifths found once. V lost 1 base, J lost 0 bases, and 4 bases stayed unmatched. This CDR3 has 17 residues. Germline CDR1 MDHEN, CDR2 SYDVKM. Cohorts were determined from participant-reported clinical history. Donors of Cohort 3 who recovered were those that had two negative PCRs, clearance, or symptom resolution.

This receptor was taken from a woman aged 40 to 49 who had recovered from COVID-19. The chain uses TRBV28 and TRBJ2-3; 10 bases agree with TRBD1. The sample comprised PBMCs or T cells enriched from blood (not recorded which). The CDR3 loop reads CASSLLPGQGSTDTQYF. CDR3 sequence (DNA): TGTGCCAGCAGTTTATTACCGGGACAGGGGAGCACAGATACGCAGTATTTT.